A selection of T cell receptor beta chains follows, all from one sample in a study of control samples from healthy donors and cancer patients. Profiled with immunoSEQ multiplex PCR; TCRdb holds only in-frame clones, not every one. This table has around 85,000 clones, about 88% appearing once. The sample comprised blood. The receptors stem from a woman aged 55-69 years in good health. CDR3s include the opening cysteine and the closing phenylalanine or tryptophan. A D gene is named only where the DNA matches it firmly. Expanded clones are given a class, and other clones once, few, many or no size at all.

clone size	V gene	D gene	J gene	CDR3 DNA	CDR3 protein
.	TRBV6-1	.	TRBJ2-7	TGTGCCAGCAGTGAAGCAGAGGTAGGCGAGCAGTACTTC	CASSEAEVGEQYF
.	TRBV3-1/TRBV3-2	TRBD2	TRBJ2-7	TGTGCCAGCAGCCAACGGACTAGCGGGAGGGTCGAGCAGTACTTC	CASSQRTSGRVEQYF
.	TRBV25-1	.	TRBJ1-2	TGTGCCAGCAGATCGGACCGGACTGGCTACACCTTC	CASRSDRTGYTF
few	TRBV5-1	.	TRBJ2-1	TGCGCCAGCAGTGGGCAGGGGGGCTACAATGAGCAGTTCTTC	CASSGQGGYNEQFF
.	TRBV9	TRBD1	TRBJ1-4	TGTGCCAGCAGCCGGGACAGGGGAATGGAAAAACTGTTTTTT	CASSRDRGMEKLFF
.	TRBV18	.	TRBJ2-2	TGTGCCAGCTCACCCCCGACGCGCACCGGGGAGCTGTTTTTT	CASSPPTRTGELFF
.	TRBV20-1	.	TRBJ1-1	TGCAGTGCTAGTTCCGCAACTGAAGCTTTCTTT	CSASSATEAFF
.	TRBV24-1	.	TRBJ2-2	TGTGCCACCAGTGATTCGGGATGGGGCACCGGGGAGCTGTTTTTT	CATSDSGWGTGELFF
.	TRBV15	.	TRBJ2-1	TGTGCCACCAGCAGAGATCGCGACGGACTGTTCTTC	CATSRDRDGLFF
.	TRBV7-2	TRBD2	TRBJ2-1	TGTGCCAGCAGCTCGGGACTAGCGGACTACAATGAGCAGTTCTTC	CASSSGLADYNEQFF
.	TRBV29-1	TRBD2	TRBJ2-3	TGCAGCGTTGTGGGACTAGCGGACAGCACAGATACGCAGTATTTT	CSVVGLADSTDTQYF
.	TRBV5-5	.	TRBJ1-1	TGTGCCAGCAGCCCACAGGGAGTAGGAAACACTGAAGCTTTCTTT	CASSPQGVGNTEAFF
.	TRBV7-3	.	TRBJ1-1	TGTGCCAGCAGCCCCGAGGGACGGTTGAACACTGAAGCTTTCTTT	CASSPEGRLNTEAFF
.	TRBV7-2	.	TRBJ2-1	TGTGCCAGCAGACCCGGACGGGCCAATGAGCAGTTCTTC	CASRPGRANEQFF
.	TRBV30	.	TRBJ2-1	TGTGCCTGGAGGATCGGAGGCAGGATGAATGAGCAGTTCTTC	CAWRIGGRMNEQFF
.	TRBV6-5	TRBD1	TRBJ2-2	TGTGCCAGCAGTTACTCGGACAGGGGGACCGGGGAGCTGTTTTTT	CASSYSDRGTGELFF
.	TRBV4-3	.	TRBJ2-3	TGCGCCAGCAGCCAAAGACTAGACTTCACAGATACGCAGTATTTT	CASSQRLDFTDTQYF
.	TRBV5-1	.	TRBJ2-5	TGCGCCAGCAGCGAGGGGCCGGGTGAGACCCAGTACTTC	CASSEGPGETQYF
.	TRBV5-1	.	TRBJ1-1	TGCGCCAGCAGCTGGGACGGTGGGAACACTGAAGCTTTCTTT	CASSWDGGNTEAFF
.	TRBV27	TRBD2	TRBJ2-1	TGTGCCAGCAGTACCAGCGGGGGGTCCTACAATGAGCAGTTCTTC	CASSTSGGSYNEQFF
.	TRBV30	.	TRBJ1-6	TGTGCCTGGAGTGCCGGGCGTTCACCCCTCCACTTT	CAWSAGRSPLHF
.	TRBV6-2/TRBV6-3	.	TRBJ1-2	TGTGCCAGCAGTCCGGGACGGAACTATGGCTACACCTTC	CASSPGRNYGYTF
once	TRBV28	.	TRBJ1-2	TGTGCCAGCAGTTTAAACAGGGTGGCTGGCTACACCTTC	CASSLNRVAGYTF
.	TRBV6-6	.	TRBJ1-5	TGTGCCAGCGGGGGTGGGACGGTCGATCAGCCCCAGCATTTT	CASGGGTVDQPQHF
.	TRBV4-3	TRBD1	TRBJ1-4	TGCGCCAGCAGCCAGTGGGGACAGGGGATCGGGGAAAAACTGTTTTTT	CASSQWGQGIGEKLFF
few	TRBV5-4	TRBD1	TRBJ1-1	TGTGCCAGCAGCTTGGGACAGGGGGTGTTGAACACTGAAGCTTTCTTT	CASSLGQGVLNTEAFF
.	TRBV3-1/TRBV3-2	.	TRBJ1-6	TGTGCCAGCAGCCAAGGAGTAGACAGTTCACCCCTCCACTTT	CASSQGVDSSPLHF
once	TRBV19	TRBD2	TRBJ2-3	TGTGCCAGTAGTTCTGGACTAGTTAGCACAGATACGCAGTATTTT	CASSSGLVSTDTQYF
.	TRBV11-3	.	TRBJ1-3	TGTGCCAGCAGCTTAGTAGGCCCCGCGGGGGCCATATATTTT	CASSLVGPAGAIYF
.	TRBV5-6	.	TRBJ1-4	TGTGCCAGCAGCTTGAAAGGGATTAATGAAAAACTGTTTTTT	CASSLKGINEKLFF
.	TRBV21-1	.	TRBJ2-1	TGTGCCAGCAGCTTACACCCGGGACAGGGTGACAATGAGCAGTTCTTC	CASSLHPGQGDNEQFF
.	TRBV5-8	TRBD2	TRBJ2-1	TGTGCCAGCAGCCTTACTAGCGGCTCCTACAATGAGCAGTTCTTC	CASSLTSGSYNEQFF
.	TRBV19	.	TRBJ2-2	TGTGCCAGTAGGCGTGGGTCCAGGGTAACTACCGGGGAGCTGTTTTTT	CASRRGSRVTTGELFF
few	TRBV5-1	TRBD1	TRBJ1-5	TGCGCCAGCAGCTTGGGGGACAGGGGACAGCCCCAGCATTTT	CASSLGDRGQPQHF
once	TRBV13	.	TRBJ2-7	TGTGCCAGCAGCTTATGGCTCGCCCTCGAGCAGTACTTC	CASSLWLALEQYF
.	TRBV4-1	.	TRBJ1-1	TGCGCCAGCAGCCACCTCGTTTGGGGGAACACTGAAGCTTTCTTT	CASSHLVWGNTEAFF
.	TRBV11-3	.	TRBJ2-5	TGTGCCAGCAGCCCGTCCCAGTACCAAGAGACCCAGTACTTC	CASSPSQYQETQYF
.	TRBV5-1	.	TRBJ2-7	TGCGCCAGCAGCTTGGAATACAGTTACGAGCAGTACTTC	CASSLEYSYEQYF
.	TRBV7-2	.	TRBJ1-6	TGTGCCAGCAGCTCTCCGGTCCTCCGAAATTCACCCCTCCACTTT	CASSSPVLRNSPLHF
once	TRBV28	TRBD2	TRBJ2-2	TGTGCCAGCAGGGCTAGCGGGAGAGGCGCCGGGGAGCTGTTTTTT	CASRASGRGAGELFF
.	TRBV6-7	TRBD1	TRBJ2-5	TGTGCCAGCAGTTTTCATGACCGGACAGGGAAGGAGACCCAGTACTTC	CASSFHDRTGKETQYF
once	TRBV5-4	TRBD2	TRBJ2-7	TGTGCCAGCAGCTTGAGTAGCGGGAGCCTCCACGAGCAGTACTTC	CASSLSSGSLHEQYF
once	TRBV7-3	TRBD2	TRBJ2-3	TGTGCCAGCAGCTCCAGCGGGAGTGGGCCCCCAGATACGCAGTATTTT	CASSSSGSGPPDTQYF
.	TRBV5-6	.	TRBJ1-2	TGTGCCAGCAGCTTAATCAATCCCAATGGCTACACCTTC	CASSLINPNGYTF
once	TRBV5-4	.	TRBJ1-2	TGTGCCAGCACCACCGGGACGGACAACTATGGCTACACCTTC	CASTTGTDNYGYTF
few	TRBV6-4	.	TRBJ2-1	TGTGCCAGCTCCCGGGACGTCTCCTACAATGAGCAGTTCTTC	CASSRDVSYNEQFF
.	TRBV10-3	.	TRBJ1-5	TGTGCCATCAGTGGAAGCAGTCAGCCCCAGCATTTT	CAISGSSQPQHF
.	TRBV4-1	TRBD2	TRBJ2-1	TGCGCCAGCAGCCAAGATGTGAGTAGCGGGAGCTCCTACAATGAGCAGTTCTTC	CASSQDVSSGSSYNEQFF
.	TRBV7-2	TRBD1	TRBJ1-6	TGTGCCAGCAGCTTAGATGCAGGGGGATCGAATTCACCCCTCCACTTT	CASSLDAGGSNSPLHF
.	TRBV7-2	TRBD2	TRBJ2-5	TGTGCCAGCAGCTTAGAGGCAGGGACTAGCAGTTTATCCCACTACTTC	CASSLEAGTSSLSHYF
once	TRBV15	.	TRBJ2-2	TGTGCCACCAGCAGAGAAACGGCCTTTAGGTGGGACAAGAACACCGGGGAGCTGTTTTTT	CATSRETAFRWDKNTGELFF
.	TRBV9	.	TRBJ2-3	TGTGCCAGCAGCGTAGATAGGGCAGGGGTACCAGATACGCAGTATTTT	CASSVDRAGVPDTQYF
.	TRBV6-5	.	TRBJ1-2	TGTGCCAGCTCCCCTGGGGGGGTCTTCTATGGCTACACCTTC	CASSPGGVFYGYTF
.	TRBV5-1	TRBD1	TRBJ1-1	TGCGCCAGCAGCTCTTGGCCCACAGGGGGGAACACTGAAGCTTTCTTT	CASSSWPTGGNTEAFF